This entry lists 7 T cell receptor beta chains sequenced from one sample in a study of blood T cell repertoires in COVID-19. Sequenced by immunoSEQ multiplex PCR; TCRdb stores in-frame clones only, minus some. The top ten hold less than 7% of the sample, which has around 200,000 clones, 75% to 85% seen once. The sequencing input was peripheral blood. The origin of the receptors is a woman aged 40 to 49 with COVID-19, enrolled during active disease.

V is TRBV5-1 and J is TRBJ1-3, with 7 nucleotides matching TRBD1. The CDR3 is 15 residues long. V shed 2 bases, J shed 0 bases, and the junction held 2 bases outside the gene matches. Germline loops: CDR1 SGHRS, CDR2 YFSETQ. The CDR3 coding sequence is TGCGCCAGCAGCTTACAGGGGTCCTCTGGAAACACCATATATTTT. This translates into CASSLQGSSGNTIYF.

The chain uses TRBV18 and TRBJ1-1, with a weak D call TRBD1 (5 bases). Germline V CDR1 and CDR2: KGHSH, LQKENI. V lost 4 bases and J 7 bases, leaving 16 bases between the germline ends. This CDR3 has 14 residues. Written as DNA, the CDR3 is TGTGCCAGCTCACTCGCTTCAGGGTCTGTTGAAGCTTTCTTT. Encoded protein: CASSLASGSVEAFF.

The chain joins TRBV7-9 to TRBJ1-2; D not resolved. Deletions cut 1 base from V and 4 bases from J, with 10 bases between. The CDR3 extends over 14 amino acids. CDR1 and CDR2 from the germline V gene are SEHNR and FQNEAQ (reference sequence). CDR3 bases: TGTGCCAGCAGCTTAGATACATCCAGCTATGGCTACACCTTC. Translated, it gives CASSLDTSSYGYTF.

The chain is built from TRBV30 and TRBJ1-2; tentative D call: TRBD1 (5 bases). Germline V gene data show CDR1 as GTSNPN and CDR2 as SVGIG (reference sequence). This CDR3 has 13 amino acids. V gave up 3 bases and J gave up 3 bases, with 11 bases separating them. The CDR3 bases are TGTGCCTGGAGGGCCCAGGGTTACTATGGCTACACCTTC. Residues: CAWRAQGYYGYTF.

The CDR3 reads CASSVQGDYGYTF. The CDR3 DNA is TGTGCCAGCAGCGTTCAGGGGGACTATGGCTACACCTTC. V is TRBV9 and J is TRBJ1-2; 7 nucleotides match TRBD1. Germline CDR1 reads SGDLS; CDR2 reads YYNGEE. Trimming took 2 bases from V and 3 from J; bases not matched to a gene: 1. This CDR3 is 13 amino acids long.

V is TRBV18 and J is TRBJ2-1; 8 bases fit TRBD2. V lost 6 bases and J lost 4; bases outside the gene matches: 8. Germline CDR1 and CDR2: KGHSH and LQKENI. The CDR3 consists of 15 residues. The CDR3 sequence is CASSQGLESYNEQFF. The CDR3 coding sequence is TGTGCCAGCTCCCAGGGACTAGAGAGTTACAATGAGCAGTTCTTC.

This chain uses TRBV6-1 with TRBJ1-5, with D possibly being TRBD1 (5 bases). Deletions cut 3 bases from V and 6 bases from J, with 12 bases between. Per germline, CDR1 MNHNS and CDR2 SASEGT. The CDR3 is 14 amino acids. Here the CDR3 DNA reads TGTGCCAGCAGTGAGGTCCAGGGCGCTCAGCCCCAGCATTTT. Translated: CASSEVQGAQPQHF.